This T cell receptor beta chain is drawn from a study of quantifying T cell responses using KT2 cells. Across the whole study: Reverse transcription used primers in the TCR alpha and beta constant regions.

The germline gives CDR1 SGHTA, CDR2 FQGNSA. With V trimmed by 0 bases and J by 8 bases, 4 bases remained unmatched. This CDR3 region has 14 residues. A single-stranded UMI oligo with SP2 sequence was ligated to cDNA 3' ends. The first PCR ran 3 to 5 cycles with an equimolar RC1.1 and RC1.2 beta primer mix. MiXCR, applied by TCRdb to the UMI-ligation and nested PCR reads, yields one record per CDR3 protein. The data hold 45,000 to 65,000 distinct CDR3 sequences, with roughly an eighth observed a single time. This clonotype was observed at least ten times. Specimen: PBMCs spiked with cells of the T cell clone KT2. The sequence was obtained from a human donor. The chain has TRBV7-2 and TRBJ1-2; the match to TRBD1 covers 9 bases. DNA of the CDR3: TGTGCCAGCAGCTTAGCAGGGACAGGGTTAGGCTACACCTTC. Encoded protein: CASSLAGTGLGYTF.